This T cell receptor beta chain originates from a study of blood T cell repertoires in COVID-19. Overall study: Samples representing acute and convalescent COVID-19 were sourced from the United States, Italy and Spain. Sources were T cells, B-cell-depleted T cells, or PBMCs; the material itself was cDNA or gDNA.

Some clones are missing from TCRdb's copy, which holds only in-frame ones; the method was immunoSEQ multiplex PCR. The sample carries fewer than 300,000 clones, about 85% recorded once. In its sample, this clone was seen a few times. This TCR was recovered from a human donor in a cohort sampled during active COVID-19. The material sequenced was peripheral blood.

CDR3 residues: CASSGIYGQPSSYNEQFF. The CDR3 DNA is TGTGCCAGCAGCGGCATTTATGGACAACCGAGCTCCTACAATGAGCAGTTCTTC. J is TRBJ2-1 and V is TRBV28, with D possibly TRBD1 on 5 matching bases. V lost 6 bases to trimming and J lost 0 bases, with 21 bases between them. This CDR3 comprises 18 residues. CDR1 and CDR2 from the germline V gene are MDHEN and SYDVKM.